This T cell receptor (beta chain) was identified during a study of T cell clonality in common variable immunodeficiency. Replacement immunoglobulin had been given to every CVID subject for at least one year. Study-wide results and limits: Common variable immunodeficiency TCR beta sequences reportedly had fewer deletions and N-nucleotide insertions.

The table came from immunoSEQ multiplex PCR; TCRdb's copy has only in-frame clones and leaves some out. The sample shows fewer than 30,000 clones, no singletons; the ten largest hold about 29%. This clone has more than one count but fewer than ten. Its target is not known. The read terminates 3 residues ahead of where the CDR3 ends, so the germline J gene completes it. This CDR3 spans 17 amino acids. Germline CDR1 LNHDA, CDR2 SQIVND (reference sequence). After removal of 6 bases from V and 4 bases from J, the junction contained 10 bases not matched to a gene. The gene calls are TRBV19 and TRBJ2-2, with 11 bases that match TRBD2. Sequenced input: peripheral blood mononuclear cells. The TCR comes from a human donor with common variable immunodeficiency. The CDR3 loop is CASREGLAGGITGELFF. The DNA read from the CDR3 is TGTGCCAGTAGAGAAGGGCTAGCGGGGGGTATCACCGGGGAG.